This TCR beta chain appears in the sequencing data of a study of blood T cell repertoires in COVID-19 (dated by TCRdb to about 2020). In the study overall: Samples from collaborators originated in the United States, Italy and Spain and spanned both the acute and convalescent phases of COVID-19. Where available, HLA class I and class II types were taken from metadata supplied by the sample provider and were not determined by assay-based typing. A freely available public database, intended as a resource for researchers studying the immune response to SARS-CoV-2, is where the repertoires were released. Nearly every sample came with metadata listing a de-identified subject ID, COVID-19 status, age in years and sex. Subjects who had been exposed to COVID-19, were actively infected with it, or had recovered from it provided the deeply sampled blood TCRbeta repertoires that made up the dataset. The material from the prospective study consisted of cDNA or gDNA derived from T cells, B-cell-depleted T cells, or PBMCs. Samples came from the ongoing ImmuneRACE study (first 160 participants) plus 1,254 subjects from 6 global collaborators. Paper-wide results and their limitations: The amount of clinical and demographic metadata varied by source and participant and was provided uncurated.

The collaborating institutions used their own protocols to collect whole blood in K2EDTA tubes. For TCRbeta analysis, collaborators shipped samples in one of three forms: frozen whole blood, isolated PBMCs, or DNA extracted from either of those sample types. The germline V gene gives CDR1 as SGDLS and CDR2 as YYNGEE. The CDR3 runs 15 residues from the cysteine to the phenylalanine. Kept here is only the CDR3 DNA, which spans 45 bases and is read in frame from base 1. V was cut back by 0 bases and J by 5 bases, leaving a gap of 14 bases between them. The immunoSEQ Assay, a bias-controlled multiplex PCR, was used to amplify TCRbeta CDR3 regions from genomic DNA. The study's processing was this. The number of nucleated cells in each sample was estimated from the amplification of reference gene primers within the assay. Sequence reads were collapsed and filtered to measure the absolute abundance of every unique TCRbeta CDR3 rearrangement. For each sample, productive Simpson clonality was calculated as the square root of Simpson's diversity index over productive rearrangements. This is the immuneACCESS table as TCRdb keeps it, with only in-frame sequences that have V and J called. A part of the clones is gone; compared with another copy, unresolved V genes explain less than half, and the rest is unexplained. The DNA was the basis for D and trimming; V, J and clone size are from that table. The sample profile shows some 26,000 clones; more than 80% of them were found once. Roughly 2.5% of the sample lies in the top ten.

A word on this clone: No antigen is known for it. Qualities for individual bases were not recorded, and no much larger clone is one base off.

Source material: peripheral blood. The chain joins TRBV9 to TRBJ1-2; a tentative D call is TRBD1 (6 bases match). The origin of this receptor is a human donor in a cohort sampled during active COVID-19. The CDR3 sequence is CASSVGQGNYYGYTF. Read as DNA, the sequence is TGTGCCAGCAGCGTAGGGCAGGGGAACTATTATGGCTACACCTTC.